This T cell receptor beta chain came from a study of response to subunit inactivated influenza vaccine. The study, taken as a whole, reports: Authors suggested seasonal influenza vaccinations each recruit few new T cells.

CDR3 length: 15 amino acids. V was shortened by 6 bases and J by 3 bases, with 18 bases between the two germline ends. TCRdb independently ran MiXCR on the RT-PCR reads; one entry per CDR3 protein. Of about 650,000 distinct CDR3 sequences in the sample, about 15% were seen once. This clonotype was seen a handful of times. The antigen is undetermined. The V and J genes are TRBV12-3 or TRBV12-4 and TRBJ2-7; D may be TRBD1 or TRBD2 (7 bases each). The TCR originated in a man aged 50 to 60 who received an inactivated influenza vaccine. The specimen comprised PBMCs from blood, sampled 11 to 12 days after vaccination. Here the CDR3 DNA reads TGTGCCAGCAGCCGTGGGAGGGGGCCTAACTACGAGCAGTACTTC. This encodes CASSRGRGPNYEQYF.